This is a list of T cell receptor beta chains from one sample in a study of blood T cells in healthy people across ages. TCRdb redid the calling of the 5' RACE reads with MiXCR, one entry per CDR3 protein. This sample yields roughly 700,000 distinct CDR3 sequences, of which 32% are seen a single time; 15% belongs to the top ten. Sequenced input: blood. The receptor source for this set is a woman of 80 years or more in good health. The CDR3 runs from the conserved cysteine through the conserved F or W. The D gene is left open where the match is weak. Size tells how often a clone was seen (once, few, many) or the class of an expanded clone, and some rows leave it out.

v_gene	j_gene	d_gene	abundance	CDR3nt	CDR3aa
TRBV20-1	TRBJ1-1	NA	few	TGCAGTGCTAGGGAGAACACTGAAGCTTTCTTT	CSARENTEAFF
TRBV5-4	TRBJ1-6	NA	NA	TGTGCCAGCAGCTTTGATCAGGGTGGTACACCCCTCCACTTT	CASSFDQGGTPLHF
TRBV20-1	TRBJ1-5	NA	many	TGCAGTGCTAGAGCCCAAACCCAATCTGGCAATCAGCCCCAGCATTTT	CSARAQTQSGNQPQHF
TRBV5-5	TRBJ1-2	NA	few	TGTGCCAGCAGCTTCAGGGGCACCAACTATGGCTACACCTTC	CASSFRGTNYGYTF
TRBV3-1	TRBJ2-1	TRBD1	many	TGTGCCAGCAGCCAAGCGGGGACAGTAAATGAGCAGTTCTTC	CASSQAGTVNEQFF
TRBV30	TRBJ1-2	NA	few	TGTGCCTGGAGTGCGAGGTTAGCTAACTATGGCTACACCTTC	CAWSARLANYGYTF
TRBV5-1	TRBJ1-2	TRBD1	few	TGCGCCAGCAGCTTGGGACAGGGCAGTACCAGCTATGGCTACACCTTC	CASSLGQGSTSYGYTF
TRBV7-6	TRBJ2-7	NA	NA	TGTGCCGGCAGCTTAGCCGACCAGAGCTCCTACGAGCAGTACTTC	CAGSLADQSSYEQYF
TRBV28	TRBJ1-1	NA	few	TGTGCCAGCAGTTTATCCCAAGGAGGGATCGGTGAAGCTTTCTTT	CASSLSQGGIGEAFF
TRBV6-2/TRBV6-3	TRBJ1-4	TRBD1	NA	TGTGCCAGGACAGGGAATAATGAAAAACGGTTTTTT	CARTGNNEKRFF
TRBV19	TRBJ2-3	TRBD1	NA	TGTGCCAGTAACAACGGACAGGGGTGGGCAGATACGCAGTATTTT	CASNNGQGWADTQYF
TRBV5-1	TRBJ2-7	NA	many	TGCGCCAGCAGCTTGGGTGACAGACCGTCCTACGAGCAGTACTTC	CASSLGDRPSYEQYF
TRBV3-1	TRBJ2-1	TRBD2	NA	TGTGCCAGCAGCGCGACTAGCGGCGTTTTTGATGAGCAGTTCTTC	CASSATSGVFDEQFF
TRBV4-3	TRBJ2-2	NA	NA	TGCGCCAGCAGCCGAGAAATTGCAGAGAACACCGGGGAGCTGTTTTTT	CASSREIAENTGELFF
TRBV5-1	TRBJ1-1	NA	few	TGCGCCAGCAGCGGAACCACAGGCGCTCCGATGAACACTGAAGCTTTCTTT	CASSGTTGAPMNTEAFF
TRBV7-9	TRBJ2-7	TRBD1	many	TGTGCCAGCAGCCCTGGCTCGGGACAGGGTGCCTACGAGCAGTACTTC	CASSPGSGQGAYEQYF
TRBV12-3/TRBV12-4	TRBJ2-3	TRBD1	many	TGTGCCAGCAGTTCGGGACAGAAAGGGGATACGCAGTATTTT	CASSSGQKGDTQYF
TRBV24-1	TRBJ2-2	NA	NA	TGTGCCACCAGTGACCGGAAGTATACCGGGGAGCTGTTTTTT	CATSDRKYTGELFF
TRBV6-5	TRBJ2-5	NA	many	TGTGCCAGCAGTTGGACCTCCGGGAAGGCCCAGTACTTC	CASSWTSGKAQYF
TRBV6-2/TRBV6-3	TRBJ1-5	TRBD1	NA	TGTGCCAGCAGTTGGGACAGTTCCCAGGGTACCAATCAGCCCCAGCATTTT	CASSWDSSQGTNQPQHF
TRBV6-5	TRBJ1-2	NA	NA	TGTGCCAGCAGCAACAGGGTAGCGGCCTATGGCTACACCTTC	CASSNRVAAYGYTF
TRBV13	TRBJ1-5	TRBD1	many	TGTGCCAGCAGCTTAAGGGGGCTTAGCAATCAGCCCCAGCATTTT	CASSLRGLSNQPQHF
TRBV25-1	TRBJ2-1	NA	many	TGTGCCAGCAGTGAAACCCCTCGGGGCGATAGTGAGCAGTTCTTC	CASSETPRGDSEQFF
TRBV4-3	TRBJ2-5	NA	many	TGCGCCAGCAGCCAAGAAACAGGGAAAGAGACCCAGTACTTC	CASSQETGKETQYF
TRBV5-1	TRBJ2-3	TRBD2	many	TGCGCCAGCAGCTTACTAGCGGGGTCAGATACGCAGTATTTT	CASSLLAGSDTQYF
TRBV12-3/TRBV12-4	TRBJ2-7	NA	many	TGTGCCAGCAGTGGGACAATGAGAGCCTACGAGCAGTACTTC	CASSGTMRAYEQYF
TRBV7-2	TRBJ1-1	NA	many	TGTGCCAGCAGCTATTTTAGGGGGGGAGAACGCGGTACTGAAGCTTTCTTT	CASSYFRGGERGTEAFF
TRBV10-3	TRBJ2-5	TRBD1	many	TGTGCCATCAGTGAGTCGGGACAGGGTCCAGAGACCCAGTACTTC	CAISESGQGPETQYF
TRBV7-3	TRBJ2-1	NA	many	TGTGCCAGCAGCTTAACAGGGGGGACTTTTAATGAGCAGTTCTTC	CASSLTGGTFNEQFF
TRBV27	TRBJ1-5	TRBD1	NA	TGTGCCAGCAGTCCCCGGACAGGTGCCAATCAGCCCCAGCATTTT	CASSPRTGANQPQHF
TRBV4-2	TRBJ2-1	NA	many	TGTGCCAGCAGCCAAGAAGGAGACTTTACCTACAATGAGCAGTTCTTC	CASSQEGDFTYNEQFF
TRBV7-2	TRBJ2-5	NA	many	TGTGCCAGCAGACCAGACAGATTAGAGACCCAGTACTTC	CASRPDRLETQYF
TRBV29-1	TRBJ2-2	NA	NA	TGCAGCGTTGATTGGGCCGGGGAGCTGTTTTTT	CSVDWAGELFF
TRBV7-8	TRBJ2-5	NA	NA	TGTGCCAGCAGCTTAGTACCGCCGGCAATGCAGACCCAGTACTTC	CASSLVPPAMQTQYF
TRBV6-5	TRBJ2-4	NA	many	TGTGCCAGCAGTTACTCGCCAGTAGGACTAGGGGGAAACATTCAGTACTTC	CASSYSPVGLGGNIQYF
TRBV20-1	TRBJ2-7	TRBD2	many	TGCAGTGCTAGGAACCCAGCGGGGGGGCCGGGGGAGCAGTACTTC	CSARNPAGGPGEQYF
TRBV11-2	TRBJ1-1	TRBD1	many	TGTGCCAGCAGCGATGACAGGGGCGCTGAAGCTTTCTTT	CASSDDRGAEAFF
TRBV5-1	TRBJ2-2	TRBD1	many	TGCGCCAGCAGCTTGATTTCGACAGGGACCGGGGAGCTGTTTTTT	CASSLISTGTGELFF
TRBV11-3	TRBJ2-1	NA	NA	TGTGCCAGCAGCTTAGGGGGCAGCGCCCATGAGCAGTTCTTC	CASSLGGSAHEQFF
TRBV12-3/TRBV12-4	TRBJ1-2	TRBD1	few	TGTGCCAGCAAGGGGGAGACAGGGGTCCTTGGTGTTGACTACACCTTC	CASKGETGVLGVDYTF
TRBV20-1	TRBJ2-3	TRBD2	NA	TGCAGTGTTCAGACTAGCGGGAGTCCTAAACTCTTCACAGATACGCAGTATTTT	CSVQTSGSPKLFTDTQYF
TRBV20-1	TRBJ2-7	NA	many	TGCAGTGCCCGTCGGGTGGGGGGGCGGAACGAGCAGTACTTC	CSARRVGGRNEQYF
TRBV3-1	TRBJ2-5	NA	many	TGTGCCAGCAGCCAAGATGGGGGCGGCGGCTACCAAGAGACCCAGTACTTC	CASSQDGGGGYQETQYF
TRBV12-3/TRBV12-4	TRBJ1-2	NA	few	TGTGCCAGCAGTTTGAGTAGGCCTCCCTATGGCTACACCTTC	CASSLSRPPYGYTF
TRBV7-6	TRBJ2-1	NA	many	TGTGCCAGCAGCTTGGGGGTCAGGGACCATGAGCAGTTCTTC	CASSLGVRDHEQFF